A single sample gave rise to the 21 T cell receptor beta chains below, sequenced in a study of T-cell memory formation after mild COVID-19. A single record per CDR3 protein comes from TCRdb applying MiXCR to the 5' RACE reads. This sample has under 650,000 distinct CDR3 sequences, with more than 15% found just once. The specimen was PBMCs or a T cell subset sorted from them (not recorded which). The receptors were gathered from an adult woman who had mild COVID-19 (a few samples of this study predate the infection). Cell type and time point are not known.

The V call is TRBV20-1, the J call TRBJ2-4, with 10 nucleotides matching TRBD2. With V trimmed by 1 base and J by 0 bases, 12 bases remained unmatched. This CDR3 has 19 residues. CDR1 is DFQATT and CDR2 is SNEGSKA in the germline V gene (reference sequence). The CDR3 region has the DNA TGCAGTGCTAGAGGGAGTAGCGGGAGGTCAAGCCTAGCCAAAAACATTCAGTACTTC. It codes for CSARGSSGRSSLAKNIQYF.

Ten or more counts support this clonotype. The chain is built from TRBV6-6 and TRBJ1-1; D remains unclear. Between the trimmed V and J ends, which lost 3 bases and 3 bases, there was a span of 5 bases. Germline CDR1 is MNHNY and CDR2 is SVGAGI (reference sequence). This CDR3 is 12 amino acids long. CDR3 coding DNA: TGTGCCAGCAGTTATCGGTACACTGAAGCTTTCTTT. This codes for CASSYRYTEAFF.

This clonotype was counted between two and nine times. J is TRBJ2-2 and V is TRBV5-6; 8 bases are a match to TRBD2. The CDR3 extends over 16 amino acids. Germline CDR1 is SGHDT and CDR2 is YYEEEE. The ends lost 3 bases at V and 1 base at J; junction bases unmatched: 5. This chain's CDR3 is CASSSPGLENTGELFF. The CDR3 DNA reads as TGTGCCAGCAGCTCTCCGGGACTAGAGAACACCGGGGAGCTGTTTTTT. The full variable domain, rest sourced from reference TRBV5-6 and TRBJ2-2, is DAGVTQSPTHLIKTRGQQVTLRCSPKSGHDTVSWYQQALGQGPQFIFQYYEEEERQRGNFPDRFSGHQFPNYSSELNVNALLLGDSALYLCASSSPGLENTGELFFGEGSRLTVL.

There are a few counts of this clonotype. The J gene is TRBJ2-1, the V gene TRBV7-2; the match to TRBD2 covers 12 bases. The CDR3 length is 16 residues. Trimming removed 3 bases from V and 4 bases from J; junction bases left unmatched: 4. In germline, CDR1 is SGHTA, CDR2 FQGNSA. CDR3 loop: CASSFLAGGKYNEQFF. The DNA for the CDR3 is TGTGCCAGCAGCTTTCTAGCGGGGGGGAAATACAATGAGCAGTTCTTC.

There are a few counts of this clonotype. This sequence joins TRBV4-3 and TRBJ2-3; 10 nucleotides match TRBD2. V was pared by 2 bases and J by 2 bases, with 7 bases of the junction left unmatched. CDR1 and CDR2 (germline): LGHNA, YSLEER. The CDR3 runs to 17 residues. In nucleotides, the CDR3 is TGCGCCAGCAGCCAAATACTAGCGGGATCCCTCACAGATACGCAGTATTTT. Protein product: CASSQILAGSLTDTQYF.

This clonotype came up a few times. The V and J genes are TRBV7-2 and TRBJ2-1, with 8 bases identical to TRBD2. Germline lookup yields CDR1 SGHTA and CDR2 FQGNSA. V trimming: 7 bases; J trimming: 7 bases; junction bases outside the gene matches: 6. The CDR3 runs to 13 residues. CDR3 sequence (DNA): TGTGCCAGCACGACTAGCGCGGGGAATGAGCAGTTCTTC. Translated: CASTTSAGNEQFF.

V gene TRBV5-4 combines with J gene TRBJ2-7; a weak D match, TRBD2 (6 bases). The CDR3 contains 15 residues. The V and J ends lost 0 bases and 0 bases respectively, with 10 bases between them. The germline V gene encodes CDR1 SGHNT and CDR2 YYREEE (reference sequence). This chain's CDR3 is CASSLGGTYSYEQYF. Written as DNA, the CDR3 is TGTGCCAGCAGCTTGGGCGGGACCTACTCCTACGAGCAGTACTTC.

The rearrangement joins TRBV11-2 to TRBJ2-1; TRBD2 matches at 9 bases. V trimming: 1 base; J trimming: 2 bases; junction bases outside the gene matches: 6. The CDR3 sequence is 17 residues long. Germline-derived CDR1 and CDR2 are SGHAT and FQNNGV. CDR3 loop: CASSLAGAGGTYNEQFF. The CDR3 DNA reads as TGTGCCAGCAGCTTAGCCGGAGCGGGAGGTACCTACAATGAGCAGTTCTTC.

In its sample, this clonotype was seen a few times. V and J are TRBV9 and TRBJ2-5, with D possibly being TRBD2 (5 bases). CDR1 is SGDLS and CDR2 is YYNGEE in the germline V gene. V lost 0 bases and J lost 1, with 13 bases in between. CDR3 size: 16 residues. The CDR3 spells CASSVDAGSFQETQYF. The CDR3 nucleotides are TGTGCCAGCAGCGTAGACGCGGGTAGCTTCCAAGAGACCCAGTACTTC.

The rearrangement uses TRBV18 and TRBJ1-1; D is unclear. This CDR3 region has 12 residues. V was cut by 4 bases and J by 4 bases, with 7 bases left in between. Germline CDR1 is KGHSH and CDR2 is LQKENI. The CDR3 is CASSRETTEAFF. Here the CDR3 DNA reads TGTGCCAGCTCACGGGAGACCACTGAAGCTTTCTTT.

This rearrangement joins TRBV5-1 to TRBJ1-2; 7 bases line up with TRBD1. CDR1 is SGHRS and CDR2 is YFSETQ in the germline V gene. The length of the CDR3 is 13 residues. The V segment lost 2 bases and the J segment 8 bases; nucleotides outside the gene matches: 6. The CDR3 bases are TGCGCCAGCAGCTTTGACCCCAGGGGGGGCTACACCTTC. Amino acids: CASSFDPRGGYTF.

The chain has TRBV14 and TRBJ1-2; D might be TRBD1 (5 bases). Germline V gives CDR1 SGHDN, CDR2 FVKESK. The CDR3 has 15 amino acids. Between the trimmed V and J ends, which lost 0 bases and 8 bases, there was a span of 16 bases. Here the CDR3 DNA reads TGTGCCAGCAGCCAAGAGGTCGGTGACAGTCGGGGCTACACCTTC. It is translated as CASSQEVGDSRGYTF.

V is TRBV5-5 and J is TRBJ2-5; D not resolved. Trimming took 4 bases from V and 5 from J, leaving 9 bases between them. The CDR3 loop spans 12 amino acids. Germline V gives CDR1 SGHKS, CDR2 YYEKEE (reference sequence). CDR3 sequence reads: CASSPASETQYF. CDR3 coding DNA: TGTGCCAGCAGCCCTGCTAGTGAGACCCAGTACTTC.

This clonotype came up a few times. The rearrangement joins TRBV14 to TRBJ1-2; no definite D call. Between the trimmed V and J ends, which lost 0 bases and 2 bases, there was a span of 7 bases. This CDR3 contains 14 residues. Germline V gene data show CDR1 as SGHDN and CDR2 as FVKESK. In nucleotides, the CDR3 is TGTGCCAGCAGCCAAGATCCGGGAAACTATGGCTACACCTTC. As protein: CASSQDPGNYGYTF. Looking up the rest from reference TRBV14 and TRBJ1-2 gives the full variable domain: EAGVTQFPSHSVIEKGQTVTLRCDPISGHDNLYWYRRVMGKEIKFLLHFVKESKQDESGMPNNRFLAERTGGTYSTLKVQPAELEDSGVYFCASSQDPGNYGYTFGSGTRLTVV.

V gene TRBV7-6 combines with J gene TRBJ2-2, with D maybe TRBD2 (5 bases). The V gene's germline CDR1 is SGHVS and CDR2 FNYEAQ. V dropped 4 bases and J dropped 1 base, with 7 bases sitting between them. The CDR3 is 14 amino acids. CDR3 sequence reads: CASSSRVNTGELFF. Here the CDR3 DNA reads TGTGCCAGCAGCTCGAGGGTGAACACCGGGGAGCTGTTTTTT.

The gene calls are TRBV18 and TRBJ1-1; D call uncertain. CDR1 is KGHSH, CDR2 LQKENI, per germline. This CDR3 is 12 amino acids long. V lost 6 bases and J 5 bases, leaving 10 bases between the germline ends. The CDR3 DNA follows: TGTGCCAGCTCGCCGTATCCGACTGAAGCTTTCTTT. This encodes CASSPYPTEAFF. Full variable domain (missing parts from reference TRBV18 and TRBJ1-1): NAGVMQNPRHLVRRRGQEARLRCSPMKGHSHVYWYRQLPEEGLKFMVYLQKENIIDESGMPKERFSAEFPKEGPSILRIQQVVRGDSAAYFCASSPYPTEAFFGQGTRLTVV.

V gene TRBV12-3 or TRBV12-4 combines with J gene TRBJ2-1; D is ambiguous. The CDR3 spans 15 residues. V was trimmed by 5 bases and J by 8 bases, leaving 19 bases between them. CDR3 DNA: TGTGCCAGCAGTCCCCCTTTGATGGGCGCGGATGAGCAGTTCTTC. As protein: CASSPPLMGADEQFF.

This clonotype has just a few counts. The chain combines TRBV20-1 with TRBJ2-1; TRBD2 is a possible D gene (6 bases). Looked up from germline, CDR1 is DFQATT and CDR2 is SNEGSKA (reference sequence). CDR3 length: 15 residues. V was trimmed by 1 base and J by 4 bases, leaving 14 bases between them. This CDR3 is CSARVPSSAYNEQFF. The CDR3 nucleotides read TGCAGTGCTAGAGTGCCCTCTAGCGCTTACAATGAGCAGTTCTTC.

This rearrangement joins TRBV7-2 to TRBJ2-3; 14 nucleotides align to TRBD2. The CDR3 totals 18 residues. The germline gives CDR1 SGHTA, CDR2 FQGNSA. V gave up 4 bases and J gave up 5 bases; unmatched junction bases: 11. This CDR3 is CASSSRTSGRKPGDTQYF. The CDR3 DNA follows: TGTGCCAGCAGCTCTCGGACTAGCGGGAGGAAGCCGGGAGATACGCAGTATTTT.

In its sample, this clonotype was seen a few times. J is TRBJ1-5 and V is TRBV24-1; D possibly corresponds to TRBD1 (5 bases). CDR3 length: 16 residues. From germline, CDR1 is KGHDR and CDR2 SFDVKD. Trimming left V 4 bases short and J 0 bases short, with 12 bases between. The CDR3 region has the DNA TGTGCCACCAGTGACCGAGACAGCTATAGCAATCAGCCCCAGCATTTT. Its protein is CATSDRDSYSNQPQHF.

The chain carries TRBV12-3 or TRBV12-4 and TRBJ1-2; unclear D gene. Between the trimmed V and J ends, which lost 5 bases and 6 bases, there was a span of 13 bases. This CDR3 has 13 amino acids. In DNA, the CDR3 is TGTGCCAGCAGTCTAGGGCCGTCAGATGGCTACACCTTC. It is translated as CASSLGPSDGYTF.